These 14 T cell receptor beta chains came from one sample sequenced in a study of blood T cell repertoires in COVID-19. Some clones are missing from TCRdb's copy, which holds only in-frame ones; the method was immunoSEQ multiplex PCR. Counted here are approximately 270,000 clones, 70% to 90% occurring once; the ten biggest clones make up 1.5% to 2%. The sequencing sample was made of PBMCs or T cells enriched from blood (not recorded which). The source of these receptors is a woman between 45 and 60 years old who had recovered from COVID-19.

This clone was found a few times. The V call is TRBV3-1 (or the pseudogene TRBV3-2), the J call TRBJ1-2; 8 bases are shared with TRBD1. Trimming cost V 0 bases and J 8 bases; bases outside gene matches: 8. This CDR3 region has 15 residues. The germline V gene has CDR1 LGHDT and CDR2 YNNKEL (reference sequence). The CDR3 is CASSQDQTGVEGYTF. Here the CDR3 DNA reads TGTGCCAGCAGCCAAGATCAGACAGGGGTAGAAGGCTACACCTTC.

This clone has a single count. This chain connects TRBV5-8 to TRBJ1-5, with D unclear. Trimming removed 4 bases at V and 4 bases at J, with 15 bases between. Germline lookup yields CDR1 SGHTS and CDR2 YDEGEE. CDR3 length: 15 residues. This chain's CDR3 is CASSPSVRRNQPQHF. The CDR3 DNA reads as TGTGCCAGCAGCCCCTCGGTCAGGAGGAATCAGCCCCAGCATTTT.

This chain links TRBV11-2 with TRBJ2-5; D possibly corresponds to TRBD2 (5 bases). The CDR3 is 16 amino acids. Germline V gene lookup returns CDR1 SGHAT and CDR2 FQNNGV. With 4 bases removed from V and 3 bases from J, the gap between germline ends came to 18 bases. CDR3 protein: CASSSRRGSGEETQYF. CDR3 coding DNA: TGTGCCAGCAGCTCTCGTAGAGGGAGTGGGGAAGAGACCCAGTACTTC.

V is TRBV2 and J is TRBJ1-4, with D perhaps TRBD1 (5 bases). Germline V gene lookup returns CDR1 SNHLY and CDR2 FYNNEI. V was pared by 4 bases and J by 4 bases, with 13 bases between. The CDR3 consists of 15 residues. The DNA of the CDR3 is TGTGCCAGCAGTGGTCCAGGGATGCTTAATGAAAAACTGTTTTTT. Amino acids: CASSGPGMLNEKLFF.

V is TRBV4-2 and J is TRBJ1-1; no reliable D call. This CDR3 has 15 residues. CDR1 is LGHNA and CDR2 is YNFKEQ in the germline V gene. V was pared by 0 bases and J by 0 bases, with 8 bases between. DNA for the CDR3: TGTGCCAGCAGCCAAGAAAGAGGGTTGAACACTGAAGCTTTCTTT. Translation: CASSQERGLNTEAFF.

J is TRBJ2-7 and V is TRBV2; D might be TRBD1 (5 bases). Between the trimmed V and J ends, which lost 5 bases and 5 bases, there was a span of 22 bases. CDR1 and CDR2 (germline): SNHLY, FYNNEI. CDR3 length: 16 amino acids. The CDR3 region is CASSPHKGALTDEQYF. DNA for the CDR3: TGTGCCAGCAGTCCCCACAAAGGGGCTCTAACGGACGAGCAGTACTTC.

The chain uses TRBV28 and TRBJ1-5; TRBD1 agrees at 9 bases. This CDR3 region has 17 residues. Per germline, CDR1 MDHEN and CDR2 SYDVKM. V lost 5 bases to trimming and J lost 7 bases; unmatched junction nucleotides: 15. The CDR3 bases are TGTGCCAGCAGTGAAGTGACGGGACAGGGTCTTTCCCAGCCCCAGCATTTT. Translated: CASSEVTGQGLSQPQHF.

The chain couples TRBV4-2 to TRBJ2-7; possible D gene TRBD2, 5 bases. The CDR3 length is 16 residues. In germline, CDR1 is LGHNA, CDR2 YNFKEQ. Trimming cost V 1 base and J 3 bases, with 16 bases left between them. The CDR3 spells CASSQAPGLDYYEQYF. CDR3 coding DNA: TGTGCCAGCAGCCAAGCTCCCGGGCTAGACTACTACGAGCAGTACTTC.

The genes are TRBV27 and TRBJ2-3; the D is unclear. Between the trimmed V and J ends, which lost 6 bases and 6 bases, there was a span of 10 bases. This CDR3 is built from 12 residues. Germline loops: CDR1 MNHEY, CDR2 SMNVEV (reference sequence). CDR3 nucleotide sequence: TGTGCCAGCAGCCTTACTCCGGATACGCAGTATTTT. It translates to CASSLTPDTQYF.

V gene TRBV24-1 combines with J gene TRBJ1-1, with 7 positions matching TRBD1. Germline V gene data show CDR1 as KGHDR and CDR2 as SFDVKD. The CDR3 runs to 16 residues. V shed 9 bases, J shed 3 bases, and the junction held 15 bases outside the gene matches. CDR3 nucleotide sequence: TGTGCCACCCCTGGGACAGCGGATCGCCGGGACACTGAAGCTTTCTTT. Translated, it gives CATPGTADRRDTEAFF.

This rearrangement joins TRBV7-9 to TRBJ1-4, with 12 bases fitting TRBD1. This CDR3 comprises 15 residues. The ends lost 6 bases at V and 7 bases at J; junction bases unmatched: 6. The germline V gene has CDR1 SEHNR and CDR2 FQNEAQ (reference sequence). The CDR3 sequence is CASRGTGGTSEKLFF. The CDR3 DNA follows: TGTGCCAGCAGGGGGACAGGGGGCACGTCTGAAAAACTGTTTTTT.

The chain couples TRBV27 to TRBJ2-3, with 12 positions matching TRBD2. The germline gives CDR1 MNHEY, CDR2 SMNVEV (reference sequence). This CDR3 is 19 amino acids long. The V segment lost 5 bases and the J segment 1 base; nucleotides outside the gene matches: 13. The CDR3 region has the DNA TGTGCCAGCAGTAGGGCTAGCGGGAGGGCCATATTTCGCACAGATACGCAGTATTTT. Protein sequence: CASSRASGRAIFRTDTQYF.

The gene calls are TRBV30 and TRBJ1-1, with TRBD1 identical over 8 bases. Germline V CDR1 and CDR2: GTSNPN, SVGIG (reference sequence). The CDR3 spans 13 residues. V shed 4 bases, J shed 6 bases, and the junction held 7 bases outside the gene matches. The CDR3 loop reads CAWTRGLGAEAFF. DNA of the CDR3: TGTGCCTGGACCAGGGGGCTCGGGGCTGAAGCTTTCTTT.

This chain joins TRBV21-1 and TRBJ1-1; the table's D call of TRBD1 was not tested on the DNA. TRBV21-1 is tagged as a pseudogene. The CDR3 totals 15 residues. CDR3 sequence (DNA): TGTGCCAGCAGCAATGGTGGACAGTTGAACACTGAAGCTTTCTTT. Amino acids: CASSNGGQLNTEAFF.